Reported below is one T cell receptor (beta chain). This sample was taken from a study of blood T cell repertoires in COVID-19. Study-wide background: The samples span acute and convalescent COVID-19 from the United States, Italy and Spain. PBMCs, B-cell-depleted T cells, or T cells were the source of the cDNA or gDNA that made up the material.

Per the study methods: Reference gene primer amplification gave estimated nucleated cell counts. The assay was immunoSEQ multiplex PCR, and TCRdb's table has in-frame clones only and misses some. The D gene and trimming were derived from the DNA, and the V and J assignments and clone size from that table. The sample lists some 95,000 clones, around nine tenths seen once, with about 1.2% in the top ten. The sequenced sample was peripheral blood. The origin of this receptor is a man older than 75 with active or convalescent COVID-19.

The CDR3 DNA sequence: TGTGCCAGCAGTTTAGTGACAGGGTTAGGTGAGCAGTTCTTC. It yields the protein CASSLVTGLGEQFF. The chain has TRBV28 and TRBJ2-1, with 7 bases matching TRBD1. V lost 2 bases and J lost 9; bases outside the gene matches: 7. The CDR3 has 14 residues. From germline, CDR1 is MDHEN and CDR2 SYDVKM.